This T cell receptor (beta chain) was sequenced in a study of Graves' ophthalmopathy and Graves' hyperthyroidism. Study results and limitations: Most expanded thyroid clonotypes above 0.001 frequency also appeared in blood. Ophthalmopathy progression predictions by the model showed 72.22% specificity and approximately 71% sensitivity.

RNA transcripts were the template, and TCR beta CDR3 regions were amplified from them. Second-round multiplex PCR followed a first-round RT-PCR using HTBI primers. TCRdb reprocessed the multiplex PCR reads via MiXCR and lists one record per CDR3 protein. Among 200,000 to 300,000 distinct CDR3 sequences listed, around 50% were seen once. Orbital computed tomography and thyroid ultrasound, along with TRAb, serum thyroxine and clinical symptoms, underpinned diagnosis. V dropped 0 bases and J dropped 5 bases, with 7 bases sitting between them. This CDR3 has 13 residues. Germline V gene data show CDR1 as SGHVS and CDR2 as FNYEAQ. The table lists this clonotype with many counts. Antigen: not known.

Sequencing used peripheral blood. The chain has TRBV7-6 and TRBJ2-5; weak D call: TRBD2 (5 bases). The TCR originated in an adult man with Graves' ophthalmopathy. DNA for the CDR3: TGTGCCAGCAGCTTAGCGCGGGCGGAGACCCAGTACTTC. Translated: CASSLARAETQYF.